The 6 T cell receptor beta chains listed next were all sequenced from one sample in a study of neurological immune-mediated disorders. MiXCR was run by TCRdb on the 5' RACE reads, yielding one entry per CDR3 protein. This sample carries tens of thousands of distinct CDR3 sequences, approximately 17% of them seen once, and the ten largest clones take roughly 14%. The sequencing input was PBMCs. These receptors came from a woman between 40 and 50 years old in good health.

This sequence joins TRBV30 and TRBJ1-6; no definite D call. There are 17 residues in the CDR3. Trimming removed 0 bases at V and 0 bases at J, with 12 bases between. Germline CDR1 is GTSNPN and CDR2 is SVGIG (reference sequence). The CDR3 region has the DNA TGTGCCTGGAGTGTACGGGCAGAAAACTCCTATAATTCACCCCTCCACTTT. Translating gives CAWSVRAENSYNSPLHF.

This clonotype came up many times. The chain employs TRBV11-2 and TRBJ2-7, with 7 bases that match TRBD1. Trimming cost V 5 bases and J 5 bases; bases outside gene matches: 18. The germline V gene encodes CDR1 SGHAT and CDR2 FQNNGV. The CDR3 spans 17 residues. Here the CDR3 DNA reads TGTGCCAGCAGCCTGAGACAGGGCCTGATACTACGAGACGAGCAGTACTTC. It yields the protein CASSLRQGLILRDEQYF.

This clonotype was seen at least ten times. The chain carries TRBV7-6 and TRBJ2-1; D might be TRBD1 (6 bases). Germline assignment: CDR1 SGHVS and CDR2 FNYEAQ. CDR3 length: 14 amino acids. Trimming took 3 bases from V and 10 from J, leaving 16 bases between them. CDR3 bases: TGTGCCAGCAGCTTTGGATCACAGGGAAACGAGCAGTTCTTC. Translation gives CASSFGSQGNEQFF. Looking up the rest from reference TRBV7-6 and TRBJ2-1 gives the full variable domain: GAGVSQSPRYKVTKRGQDVALRCDPISGHVSLYWYRQALGQGPEFLTYFNYEAQQDKSGLPNDRFSAERPEGSISTLTIQRTEQRDSAMYRCASSFGSQGNEQFFGPGTRLTVL.

This clonotype was seen many times. The chain has TRBV7-2 and TRBJ2-1; 9 nucleotides match TRBD2. Unmatched junction bases numbered 5, after V lost 3 bases and J lost 8 bases. CDR3 length equals 14 residues. Germline V gene sequence: CDR1 SGHTA, CDR2 FQGNSA. In DNA form, the CDR3 reads TGTGCCAGCAGCTTGTTGCGGGGGGGCGATGAGCAGTTCTTC. Translating gives CASSLLRGGDEQFF.

In this sample, this clonotype turned up many times. The chain joins TRBV6-4 to TRBJ2-2; D tentatively reads TRBD1 or TRBD2 (6 bases each). This CDR3 has 15 amino acids. Trimming pared 7 bases from V and 3 bases from J, leaving 15 bases between. Germline values: CDR1 MRHNA, CDR2 SNTAGT. CDR3 nucleotide sequence: TGTGCCAGCAAGGTCGAGGGGGGCGACACCGGGGAGCTGTTTTTT. Its protein product is CASKVEGGDTGELFF.

This clonotype was picked up many times. The gene calls are TRBV20-1 and TRBJ2-1, with 8 bases matching TRBD2. Trimming at V came to 2 bases and at J to 3 bases, leaving 6 bases not matched to a gene. The germline gives CDR1 DFQATT, CDR2 SNEGSKA (reference sequence). This CDR3 contains 15 residues. This CDR3 reads CSARQFAGGYNEQFF. The CDR3 nucleotides are TGCAGTGCTAGACAATTCGCGGGGGGCTACAATGAGCAGTTCTTC.